The sample holds one count of the clone carrying this T cell receptor (beta chain). Clones were sequenced by immunoSEQ multiplex PCR, and TCRdb holds only the in-frame ones, with some missing. The data hold about 1.5 million clones, with under 99% observed a single time. CDR3 length: 17 amino acids. The data are from a study of shared clonotypes between healthy human individuals. Specimen: naive CD4+ T cells sorted from blood. The subset: CD45RA+ positively selected. The V gene is TRBV21-1, the J gene TRBJ2-7. TRBV21-1 is deemed a pseudogene. This clonotype was sampled from a man aged 25 to 45 in good health. The DNA for the CDR3 is TGTGCCAGCAGCAAAGGGAAGGTAAGACTTGGGGCCTACGAGCAGTACTTC. As protein: CASSKGKVRLGAYEQYF.